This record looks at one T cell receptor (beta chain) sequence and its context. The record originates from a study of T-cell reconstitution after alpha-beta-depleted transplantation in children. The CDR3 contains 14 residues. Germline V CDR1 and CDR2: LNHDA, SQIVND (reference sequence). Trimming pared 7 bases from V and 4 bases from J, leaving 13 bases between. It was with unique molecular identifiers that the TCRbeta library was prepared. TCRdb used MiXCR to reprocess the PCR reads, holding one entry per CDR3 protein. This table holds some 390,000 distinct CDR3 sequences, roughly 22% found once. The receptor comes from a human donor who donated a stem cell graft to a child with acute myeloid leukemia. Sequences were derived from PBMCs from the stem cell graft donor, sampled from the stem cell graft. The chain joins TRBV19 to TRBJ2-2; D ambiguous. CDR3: CASTTQLFTGELFF. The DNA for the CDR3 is TGTGCCAGTACGACACAGTTGTTCACCGGGGAGCTGTTTTTT.